The 22 T cell receptor beta chains reported below all come from one sample, sequenced in a study of PD-1 blockade in classical Hodgkin lymphoma. Documented time point: cycle 4 day 1 (C4D1), after more than five weeks of nivolumab. All trial patients relapsed after autologous stem cell transplantation. Isolation of CD4+ T cells from thawed PBMCs was performed by magnetic negative selection. Sequenced by immunoSEQ multiplex PCR; TCRdb stores in-frame clones only, minus some. Of about 4,800 clones in the sample, 75% to 85% were seen once. This sample comprised CD4+ T cells from blood, obtained before the fourth cycle of nivolumab. The source of these receptors is a human donor with classical Hodgkin lymphoma.

By its share, this clone is large. The chain has TRBV7-3 and TRBJ1-2; TRBD1 matches at 8 bases. CDR3 length: 13 residues. V shed 6 bases and J 5 bases; nucleotides not matched to a gene: 5. Germline CDR1 reads SGHTA; CDR2 reads FQGTGA. In nucleotides, the CDR3 is TGTGCCAGCAGTTCTGACAGGGGTTATGGCTACACCTTC. Translating gives CASSSDRGYGYTF.

The chain combines TRBV5-8 with TRBJ1-1, with a possible D match to TRBD1 (6 bases). This CDR3 contains 13 residues. CDR1 and CDR2 (germline): SGHTS, YDEGEE. The germline V and J ends were trimmed by 0 bases and 5 bases, with 8 bases remaining between them. CDR3 protein: CASSLGGATEAFF. For the CDR3, the DNA is TGTGCCAGCAGCTTGGGGGGGGCAACTGAAGCTTTCTTT.

The rearrangement joins TRBV18 to TRBJ1-1, with D maybe TRBD1 (6 bases). V shed 3 bases and J shed 3 bases, with 14 bases lying between them. This CDR3 has 15 residues. CDR1 is KGHSH and CDR2 is LQKENI in the germline V gene. The CDR3 protein is CASSPETGAYTEAFF. The CDR3 DNA follows: TGTGCCAGCTCACCTGAGACAGGCGCCTACACTGAAGCTTTCTTT. Based on the CDR3 plus reference TRBV18 and TRBJ1-1, the full variable domain is NAGVMQNPRHLVRRRGQEARLRCSPMKGHSHVYWYRQLPEEGLKFMVYLQKENIIDESGMPKERFSAEFPKEGPSILRIQQVVRGDSAAYFCASSPETGAYTEAFFGQGTRLTVV.

This rearrangement joins TRBV7-9 to TRBJ2-1; 9 positions agree with TRBD2. Germline assignment: CDR1 SEHNR and CDR2 FQNEAQ (reference sequence). There are 15 residues in the CDR3. V dropped 5 bases and J dropped 6; count of bases not matched to a gene: 8. The chain's CDR3 is CASSILAGAFNEQFF. The CDR3 nucleotides are TGTGCCAGCAGCATCTTAGCGGGGGCTTTCAATGAGCAGTTCTTC. Combining the CDR3 with reference TRBV7-9 and TRBJ2-1 gives the whole variable domain DTGVSQNPRHKITKRGQNVTFRCDPISEHNRLYWYRQTLGQGPEFLTYFQNEAQLEKSRLLSDRFSAERPKGSFSTLEIQRTEQGDSAMYLCASSILAGAFNEQFFGPGTRLTVL.

This rearrangement joins TRBV2 to TRBJ2-7; D assignment may be TRBD1 or TRBD2 (5 bases each). The CDR3 loop spans 13 amino acids. V gave up 7 bases and J gave up 2 bases, with 12 bases separating them. Germline V gives CDR1 SNHLY, CDR2 FYNNEI. The CDR3: CASNRDPPYEQYF. The CDR3 region has the DNA TGTGCCAGCAATCGGGACCCCCCCTACGAGCAGTACTTC. Full variable domain (remainder filled in from reference TRBV2 and TRBJ2-7): EPEVTQTPSHQVTQMGQEVILRCVPISNHLYFYWYRQILGQKVEFLVSFYNNEISEKSEIFDDQFSVERPDGSNFTLKIRSTKLEDSAMYFCASNRDPPYEQYFGPGTRLTVT.

This clone was picked up one time. The chain has TRBV6-1 and TRBJ2-6; D is uncertain. Germline CDR1 MNHNS, CDR2 SASEGT. This CDR3 region has 15 residues. Trimming removed 0 bases from V and 1 base from J, with 4 bases in between. In DNA, the CDR3 is TGTGCCAGCAGTGAAGCCTCTTCTGGGGCCAACGTCCTGACTTTC. Its translation is CASSEASSGANVLTF.

This clone was seen more than once but under ten times. V and J are TRBV7-9 and TRBJ2-3, with 7 positions matching TRBD2. V dropped 6 bases and J dropped 3; count of bases not matched to a gene: 3. The CDR3 has 13 amino acids. CDR1 is SEHNR and CDR2 is FQNEAQ in the germline V gene (reference sequence). In DNA form, the CDR3 reads TGTGCCAGCAGGGGGCGGGGGACAGATACGCAGTATTTT. Translating it yields CASRGRGTDTQYF.

V gene TRBV18 combines with J gene TRBJ1-6; possible D gene TRBD1, 5 bases. Trimming removed 5 bases from V and 10 bases from J, with 18 bases in between. Per germline, CDR1 KGHSH and CDR2 LQKENI. There are 15 residues in the CDR3. The CDR3 is CASSAGPLLGSPLHF. As DNA, the CDR3 is TGTGCCAGCTCAGCGGGACCGCTGCTGGGCTCACCCCTCCACTTT. Complete variable domain (other parts from reference TRBV18 and TRBJ1-6): NAGVMQNPRHLVRRRGQEARLRCSPMKGHSHVYWYRQLPEEGLKFMVYLQKENIIDESGMPKERFSAEFPKEGPSILRIQQVVRGDSAAYFCASSAGPLLGSPLHFGNGTRLTVT.

The chain joins TRBV19 to TRBJ1-5; 9 bases line up with TRBD1. Germline V gene lookup returns CDR1 LNHDA and CDR2 SQIVND (reference sequence). This CDR3 comprises 17 residues. J gave up 5 bases and V 6 bases, and 14 bases lay outside the gene matches. The CDR3 nucleotides are TGTGCCAGTAGCGCGGGGACAGGGAGCCATTCTCATCAGCCCCAGCATTTT. Residues: CASSAGTGSHSHQPQHF.

The V gene is TRBV28, the J gene TRBJ2-7; D remains unclear. The germline V gene encodes CDR1 MDHEN and CDR2 SYDVKM. Trimming pared 7 bases from V and 7 bases from J, leaving 11 bases between. The CDR3 is 11 amino acids. The CDR3 protein is CASTGWGEQYF. For the CDR3, the DNA is TGTGCCAGCACTGGGTGGGGTGAGCAGTACTTC.

The chain has TRBV10-3 and TRBJ2-1, with 9 bases that match TRBD2. Trimming removed 8 bases from V and 6 bases from J; junction bases left unmatched: 14. CDR1 and CDR2 from the germline V gene are ENHRY and SYGVKD. This CDR3 is built from 16 residues. The CDR3: CAIERAGGPSGNEQFF. As DNA, the CDR3 is TGTGCCATCGAGAGAGCGGGGGGCCCCTCCGGCAATGAGCAGTTCTTC.

V and J are TRBV28 and TRBJ2-5, with D tentatively TRBD1 (5 bases). From germline, CDR1 is MDHEN and CDR2 SYDVKM. CDR3 size: 19 residues. The V gene lost 6 bases and the J gene lost 2 bases, with 28 bases spanning the gap. The CDR3 sequence is CASSLHDQPGRAVQETQYF. CDR3 DNA sequence: TGTGCCAGCAGCCTCCACGATCAGCCCGGCAGGGCAGTTCAAGAGACCCAGTACTTC.

A few counts support this clone. The gene calls are TRBV11-2 and TRBJ1-1; 8 nucleotides match TRBD1. Germline CDR1 is SGHAT and CDR2 is FQNNGV. The V segment lost 1 base and the J segment 3 bases; nucleotides outside the gene matches: 4. This CDR3 region has 15 residues. The DNA of the CDR3 is TGTGCCAGCAGCTTAGTTACAGGGGGGGACACTGAAGCTTTCTTT. Protein product: CASSLVTGGDTEAFF.

The rearrangement joins TRBV2 to TRBJ2-7; a weak D match, TRBD2 (6 bases). From germline, CDR1 is SNHLY and CDR2 FYNNEI. The CDR3 covers 17 residues. Trimming cost V 6 bases and J 7 bases, with 28 bases left between them. Written as DNA, the CDR3 is TGTGCCAGCAGCCCCCGCAACAGGAGAAATAGTCGGGGGGAGCAGTACTTC. Protein product: CASSPRNRRNSRGEQYF.

The chain carries TRBV4-1 and TRBJ1-6, with D uncertain. This CDR3 is built from 13 residues. The V end was cut by 0 bases, the J end by 8 bases, with 5 bases between. The germline V gene has CDR1 MGHRA and CDR2 YSYEKL. DNA of the CDR3: TGCGCCAGCAGCCAAGAGCCCTATTCACCCCTCCACTTT. It specifies CASSQEPYSPLHF.

J is TRBJ1-6 and V is TRBV5-4; D remains ambiguous. This CDR3 has 13 amino acids. From germline, CDR1 is SGHNT and CDR2 YYREEE (reference sequence). V lost 0 bases to trimming and J lost 10 bases, with 8 bases between them. The CDR3 coding sequence is TGTGCCAGCAGCTTGGCTAAGGAGTCACCCCTCCACTTT. Protein sequence: CASSLAKESPLHF.

The rearrangement uses TRBV5-4 and TRBJ1-4; a weak D match, TRBD1 (6 bases). V lost 1 base to trimming and J lost 0 bases, with 13 bases between them. Germline values: CDR1 SGHNT, CDR2 YYREEE (reference sequence). The CDR3 loop spans 17 amino acids. The CDR3 sequence: CASSLWGGPATNEKLFF. CDR3 sequence (DNA): TGTGCCAGCAGCTTGTGGGGGGGGCCCGCAACTAATGAAAAACTGTTTTTT.

The chain has TRBV7-8 and TRBJ1-5; D may be TRBD1 (5 bases). CDR3 length: 15 residues. CDR1 is SGHVS and CDR2 is FQNEAQ in the germline V gene. Trimming shortened V by 1 base and J by 6 bases, and 13 bases separated the two germline ends. CDR3 sequence: CASSLDGGGAQPQHF. The CDR3 nucleotides are TGTGCCAGCAGCTTAGATGGGGGGGGTGCTCAGCCCCAGCATTTT.

The chain employs TRBV5-4 and TRBJ1-3; tentative D call: TRBD1 (6 bases). The V gene lost 2 bases and the J gene lost 0 bases, with 9 bases spanning the gap. This CDR3 is built from 15 residues. Germline CDR1 is SGHNT and CDR2 is YYREEE (reference sequence). For the CDR3, the DNA is TGTGCCAGCAGCTTCACAGGGTTCTCTGGAAACACCATATATTTT. Translation gives CASSFTGFSGNTIYF.

This clone appeared a single time. This chain uses TRBV30 with TRBJ2-3; TRBD2 might be the D (5 bases). Trimming left V 6 bases short and J 2 bases short, with 15 bases between. Per germline, CDR1 GTSNPN and CDR2 SVGIG (reference sequence). The CDR3 has 14 amino acids. CDR3 residues: CACGGLGTTDTQYF. CDR3 DNA: TGTGCCTGCGGCGGGCTAGGTACCACAGATACGCAGTATTTT. Drawing the rest from reference TRBV30 and TRBJ2-3, the complete variable domain is SQTIHQWPATLVQPVGSPLSLECTVEGTSNPNLYWYRQAAGRGLQLLFYSVGIGQISSEVPQNLSASRPQDRQFILSSKKLLLSDSGFYLCACGGLGTTDTQYFGPGTRLTVL.

This clone was seen only a few times. V usage is TRBV9 and J usage is TRBJ1-5, with D perhaps matching TRBD1 (5 bases). Germline values: CDR1 SGDLS, CDR2 YYNGEE. V shed 0 bases and J shed 0 bases, with 7 bases lying between them. This CDR3 has 15 residues. CDR3 sequence (DNA): TGTGCCAGCAGCGTAGAGGGGCATAGCAATCAGCCCCAGCATTTT. Translating it yields CASSVEGHSNQPQHF.

The chain couples TRBV14 to TRBJ1-1; D is perhaps TRBD1 (6 bases). Germline CDR1 reads SGHDN; CDR2 reads FVKESK. Trimming left V 6 bases short and J 4 bases short, with 18 bases between. The length of the CDR3 is 15 residues. CDR3: CASSPRQAGGTEAFF. DNA for the CDR3: TGTGCCAGCAGTCCTCGACAGGCCGGCGGCACTGAAGCTTTCTTT.